The 17 T cell receptor beta chains in this list originate from one sample, sequenced in a study of T cells in Graves' hyperthyroidism and ophthalmopathy. Regions amplified from RNA transcripts were the TCR beta CDR3 regions. First-round RT-PCR with HTBI primers amplified the TCR CDR3 region. Via MiXCR, TCRdb re-called the multiplex PCR reads, giving one row per CDR3 protein. The data hold 640,000 or so distinct CDR3 sequences, with approximately 15% observed a single time. Sequenced input: blood. The receptors stem from a young woman with Graves' ophthalmopathy.

This clonotype was detected ten times or more. The J gene is TRBJ1-2, the V gene TRBV28, with D maybe TRBD1 (5 bases). The CDR3 runs to 16 residues. CDR1 MDHEN and CDR2 SYDVKM come from the germline V gene. V lost 4 bases, J lost 8 bases, and 23 bases lay in between. The CDR3 DNA follows: TGTGCCAGCAGTTCTTACGGCCTTTTACAGGCTCAGGGCTACACCTTC. Protein product: CASSSYGLLQAQGYTF.

This clonotype was seen more than once but under ten times. The chain uses TRBV6-5 and TRBJ2-3; 11 nucleotides agree with TRBD2. CDR1 and CDR2 (germline): MNHEY, SVGAGI. The V gene end was trimmed by 0 bases and the J gene end by 2 bases; junction bases not matched to a gene: 7. CDR3 length: 18 amino acids. The CDR3, as DNA: TGTGCCAGCAGTTACTCATCCGAACTAGCGGGAGTCACAGATACGCAGTATTTT. This translates into CASSYSSELAGVTDTQYF.

This clonotype has at least ten counts. The rearrangement links TRBV10-3 to TRBJ2-5; 7 nucleotides line up with TRBD2. The V segment lost 3 bases and the J segment 4 bases; nucleotides outside the gene matches: 11. The V gene's germline CDR1 is ENHRY and CDR2 SYGVKD. This CDR3 has 16 residues. CDR3: CAISDPEGGRLETQYF. The CDR3 coding sequence is TGTGCCATCAGTGACCCGGAGGGCGGGAGATTAGAGACCCAGTACTTC.

CDR3 in amino acids: CASSQDPRGTGELFF. The CDR3 bases are TGTGCCAGCAGCCAAGATCCACGGGGCACCGGGGAGCTGTTTTTT. This chain links TRBV7-9 with TRBJ2-2; possible D gene TRBD2, 5 bases. The germline V and J ends were trimmed by 5 bases and 4 bases, with 14 bases remaining between them. The CDR3 length is 15 residues. CDR1 and CDR2 from the germline V gene are SEHNR and FQNEAQ (reference sequence).

This clonotype was seen repeatedly, ten times or more. The CDR3 DNA follows: TGCAGTGCTACACCCGGGACAAGTGCGGAGACCCAGTACTTC. Protein: CSATPGTSAETQYF. The rearrangement uses TRBV20-1 and TRBJ2-5, with D possibly TRBD1 on 6 matching bases. Trimming took 4 bases from V and 5 from J, leaving 17 bases between them. This CDR3 spans 14 amino acids. Germline CDR1 is DFQATT and CDR2 is SNEGSKA (reference sequence).

This clonotype appeared many times. The J gene is TRBJ2-1, the V gene TRBV5-8; 14 bases map to TRBD2. The CDR3 has 16 amino acids. Germline values: CDR1 SGHTS, CDR2 YDEGEE. Trimming took 0 bases from V and 7 from J; bases not matched to a gene: 3. The CDR3: CASSLDGTSGRNEQFF. The DNA for the CDR3 is TGTGCCAGCAGCTTGGATGGGACTAGCGGGAGAAATGAGCAGTTCTTC. Complete variable domain (other parts from reference TRBV5-8 and TRBJ2-1): EAGVTQSPTHLIKTRGQQATLRCSPISGHTSVYWYQQALGLGLQFLLWYDEGEERNRGNFPPRFSGRQFPNYSSELNVNALELEDSALYLCASSLDGTSGRNEQFFGPGTRLTVL.

Note on this clonotype: A much larger clone differs by one base, so this may be a read error. The CDR3 coding sequence is TGTGCCAGCAGTGATCGAACTATGACAGGCAAAGGGGGCCAAGAGACCCAGTACTTC. The encoded protein is CASSDRTMTGKGGQETQYF. The chain combines TRBV27 with TRBJ2-5; D might be TRBD1 (6 bases). Trimming removed 5 bases at V and 1 base at J, with 26 bases between. Germline loops: CDR1 MNHEY, CDR2 SMNVEV (reference sequence). The CDR3 sequence is 19 residues long.

The table lists this clonotype with many counts. The rearrangement uses TRBV20-1 and TRBJ2-3; D is possibly TRBD2 (7 bases). Germline V lookup: CDR1 DFQATT, CDR2 SNEGSKA (reference sequence). Trimming pared 6 bases from V and 3 bases from J, leaving 16 bases between. The CDR3 loop spans 14 amino acids. The CDR3 protein is CSAPRGRGTDTQYF. DNA for the CDR3: TGCAGTGCCCCTAGGGGGAGGGGGACAGATACGCAGTATTTT.

This chain joins TRBV24-1 and TRBJ2-7; the D call may be TRBD1 or TRBD2 (5 bases each). This CDR3 is 15 amino acids long. V lost 9 bases and J 1 base, leaving 18 bases between the germline ends. Germline loops: CDR1 KGHDR, CDR2 SFDVKD. The DNA of the CDR3 is TGTGCCACCGAAAAATCAACCGGGACGTCCTACGAGCAGTACTTC. This translates into CATEKSTGTSYEQYF.

The chain carries TRBV6-1 and TRBJ1-1; possibly TRBD1 for D (5 bases). Between the trimmed V and J ends, which lost 7 bases and 0 bases, there was a span of 12 bases. The length of the CDR3 is 14 residues. Germline V gene sequence: CDR1 MNHNS, CDR2 SASEGT. The CDR3 spells CASNSQGMNTEAFF. DNA for the CDR3: TGTGCCAGCAATTCCCAGGGAATGAACACTGAAGCTTTCTTT.

Ten or more counts support this clonotype. The chain links TRBV10-3 to TRBJ2-7; unclear D gene. From germline, CDR1 is ENHRY and CDR2 SYGVKD. The length of the CDR3 is 13 residues. V lost 3 bases and J 2 bases, leaving 8 bases between the germline ends. The CDR3 nucleotides read TGTGCCATCAGTGACGAGGAAACCTACGAGCAGTACTTC. Translated: CAISDEETYEQYF.

This clonotype was observed many times. The chain joins TRBV6-6 to TRBJ2-7; 9 positions match TRBD2. CDR3 length: 15 residues. The V and J ends lost 2 bases and 7 bases, in that order; junction bases with no gene match: 9. CDR1 and CDR2 (germline): MNHNY, SVGAGI (reference sequence). In nucleotides, the CDR3 is TGTGCCAGCAGTTACGGCCGAGCGGGAGGTCGTGAGCAGTACTTC. Amino acids: CASSYGRAGGREQYF.

On this clonotype itself: A clone one base away is much larger, so this may be a read error. This CDR3 is CAIGEESNQPQHF. For the CDR3, the DNA is TGTGCCATCGGTGAGGAGAGTAATCAGCCCCAGCATTTT. The chain combines TRBV10-3 with TRBJ1-5; D unclear. The CDR3 has 13 amino acids. Looked up from germline, CDR1 is ENHRY and CDR2 is SYGVKD.

This chain uses TRBV19 with TRBJ2-7, with D perhaps matching TRBD1 or TRBD2 (5 bases each). The CDR3 extends over 12 amino acids. The V and J ends lost 10 bases and 7 bases respectively, with 17 bases between them. Germline V gene sequence: CDR1 LNHDA, CDR2 SQIVND (reference sequence). The CDR3 sequence: CATRREGREQYF. CDR3 nucleotides: TGTGCCACTCGTCGAGAGGGGCGAGAGCAGTACTTC. The full variable domain, with the rest looked up from reference TRBV19 and TRBJ2-7, is DGGITQSPKYLFRKEGQNVTLSCEQNLNHDAMYWYRQDPGQGLRLIYYSQIVNDFQKGDIAEGYSVSREKKESFPLTVTSAQKNPTAFYLCATRREGREQYFGPGTRLTVT.

This clonotype was picked up many times. This rearrangement joins TRBV7-2 to TRBJ2-7, with 10 bases aligning to TRBD1. Germline values: CDR1 SGHTA, CDR2 FQGNSA. The V and J ends lost 3 bases and 9 bases, in that order; junction bases with no gene match: 17. CDR3 size: 17 residues. CDR3 in DNA: TGTGCCAGCAGCTTTAGACGGTCCCGACAGGGGGCTATTACGCAGTACTTC. It codes for CASSFRRSRQGAITQYF.

This clonotype has just a few counts. This chain joins TRBV19 and TRBJ1-2; 9 nucleotides line up with TRBD1. Germline trimming cut 6 bases from V and 8 bases from J; bases unmatched to any gene: 10. Germline CDR1 is LNHDA and CDR2 is SQIVND (reference sequence). This CDR3 comprises 14 residues. Written as DNA, the CDR3 is TGTGCCAGTAGCCGGACAGGGGCGGGAAGGGGCTACACCTTC. This translates into CASSRTGAGRGYTF. Full variable domain (remainder filled in from reference TRBV19 and TRBJ1-2): DGGITQSPKYLFRKEGQNVTLSCEQNLNHDAMYWYRQDPGQGLRLIYYSQIVNDFQKGDIAEGYSVSREKKESFPLTVTSAQKNPTAFYLCASSRTGAGRGYTFGSGTRLTVV.

This clonotype was detected ten times or more. The chain couples TRBV12-3 or TRBV12-4 to TRBJ2-1, with a tentative D call TRBD2 (5 bases). The ends were cut back, 8 bases at V and 8 bases at J, with 16 bases in the middle. The CDR3 spans 13 residues. CDR3 sequence reads: CASEGPKADEQFF. CDR3 coding DNA: TGTGCCAGCGAAGGACCCAAAGCGGATGAGCAGTTCTTC.